Included here is one TCR beta chain sequence, with context. CDR1 is LNHNV, CDR2 YYDKDF, per germline (reference sequence). V shed 0 bases and J 0 bases; nucleotides not matched to a gene: 4. This CDR3 region has 16 residues. Cohort allocation depended upon clinical history that participants reported. Cohort 3 donors were reported recovered after two negative PCRs, clearance, or symptom resolution. In the authors' methods: It was from reference gene primer amplification that nucleated cell counts were estimated. Profiling relied on immunoSEQ multiplex PCR, and the TCRdb table lists in-frame clones only, not all of them. V and J calls and clone size are as listed in that table; D and trimming were resolved from the DNA. The repertoire includes 250,000 to 300,000 clones, 86% of them detected once, and roughly a sixth sits in the top ten. This record comes from a study of blood T cell repertoires in COVID-19. The overall study: From T cells, B-cell-depleted T cells, or PBMCs came the material, which was cDNA or gDNA.

This sequence joins TRBV15 and TRBJ2-5, with 7 bases that match TRBD1. The receptor was derived from a man aged 18 to 29 who had recovered from COVID-19. Sequencing was performed on PBMCs or T cells enriched from blood (not recorded which). CDR3 in DNA: TGTGCCACCAGCAGAGATTGGACAGGACACCAAGAGACCCAGTACTTC. Residues: CATSRDWTGHQETQYF.